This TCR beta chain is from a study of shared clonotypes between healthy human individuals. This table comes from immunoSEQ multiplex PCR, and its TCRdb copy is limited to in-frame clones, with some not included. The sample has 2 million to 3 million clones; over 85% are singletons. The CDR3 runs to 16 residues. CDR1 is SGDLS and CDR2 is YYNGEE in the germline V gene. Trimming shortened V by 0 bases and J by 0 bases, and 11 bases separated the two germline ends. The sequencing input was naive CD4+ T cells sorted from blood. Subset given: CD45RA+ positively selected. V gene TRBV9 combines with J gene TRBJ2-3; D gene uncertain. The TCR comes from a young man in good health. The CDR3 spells CASSVGQRYSTDTQYF. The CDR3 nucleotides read TGTGCCAGCAGCGTAGGTCAGAGGTATAGCACAGATACGCAGTATTTT.